Presented here are 15 T cell receptor beta chains from one specimen sequenced in a study of neurological immune-mediated disorders. One entry per CDR3 protein results from TCRdb running MiXCR on the 5' RACE reads. The table includes under 45,000 distinct CDR3 sequences, more than 12% detected once. Source material: CD4+ T cells from blood. The receptors shown here come from a woman between 55 and 75 years old with HTLV-1-associated myelopathy (HAM/TSP).

At least ten counts were recorded for this clonotype. The chain couples TRBV5-1 to TRBJ2-7; 7 nucleotides match TRBD1. The germline CDR1 and CDR2 sequences are SGHRS and YFSETQ. CDR3 length: 13 amino acids. After removal of 3 bases from V and 4 bases from J, the junction contained 4 bases not matched to a gene. The CDR3 nucleotides are TGCGCCAGCAGCTCCGCGACAGGGTACGAGCAGTACTTC. This gives the protein CASSSATGYEQYF.

Ten or more counts support this clonotype. The gene calls are TRBV9 and TRBJ2-2; D might be TRBD1 or TRBD2, each matching 5 bases. The germline CDR1 and CDR2 sequences are SGDLS and YYNGEE. The CDR3 is 16 amino acids. The V and J ends lost 5 bases and 5 bases respectively, with 19 bases between them. The CDR3 DNA follows: TGTGCCAGCAGTGTTCGGGGCGACCCGGGGACCGGGGAGCTGTTTTTT. Its translation is CASSVRGDPGTGELFF.

This clonotype came up many times. A much larger clone differs by one base, so this may be a read error. The chain combines TRBV15 with TRBJ1-3; D call uncertain. Germline V CDR1 and CDR2: LNHNV, YYDKDF (reference sequence). The ends were cut back, 0 bases at V and 2 bases at J, with 17 bases in the middle. The CDR3 is 18 amino acids. The CDR3 loop reads CATSRDWAPRGTGNTIYF. The CDR3 DNA is TGTGCCACCAGCAGAGATTGGGCACCACGGGGTACTGGAAACACCATATATTTT.

This clonotype was detected ten times or more. This rearrangement joins TRBV6-5 to TRBJ1-1, with 8 bases fitting TRBD1. J was trimmed by 11 bases and V by 3 bases; bases with no gene match: 8. CDR3 size: 13 residues. Looked up from germline, CDR1 is MNHEY and CDR2 is SVGAGI. In nucleotides, the CDR3 is TGTGCCAGCAGTTATCGCAGGGGGCATGTGGCTTTCTTT. Translating it yields CASSYRRGHVAFF.

Many counts were recorded for this clonotype. This chain uses TRBV6-6 with TRBJ1-5; the D is unclear. V lost 2 bases to trimming and J lost 4 bases, with 6 bases between them. This CDR3 comprises 13 residues. Per the germline V gene, CDR1 is MNHNY and CDR2 is SVGAGI (reference sequence). The DNA for the CDR3 is TGTGCCAGCAGTTACCAGACGAATCAGCCCCAGCATTTT. Protein sequence: CASSYQTNQPQHF.

This clonotype appeared many times. This chain joins TRBV4-1 and TRBJ2-1, with 8 bases that match TRBD2. The CDR3 covers 17 residues. Germline CDR1 MGHRA, CDR2 YSYEKL. After removal of 4 bases from V and 0 bases from J, the junction contained 8 bases not matched to a gene. The CDR3 is CASSPRRRGDSYNEQFF. CDR3 in DNA: TGCGCCAGCAGCCCCCGTCGGCGGGGGGACTCCTACAATGAGCAGTTCTTC.

This clonotype was counted ten times or more. V and J are TRBV3-1 and TRBJ2-1; the match to TRBD2 covers 10 bases. After removal of 5 bases from V and 9 bases from J, the junction contained 16 bases not matched to a gene. The CDR3 is 17 amino acids. Germline lookup yields CDR1 LGHDT and CDR2 YNNKEL (reference sequence). The CDR3 is CASSSRLAGGTRAEQFF. For the CDR3, the DNA is TGTGCCAGCAGCTCCCGGTTAGCGGGGGGTACACGGGCTGAGCAGTTCTTC.

The table lists this clonotype with many counts. J is TRBJ1-1 and V is TRBV6-5; 9 bases map to TRBD1. V lost 6 bases to trimming and J lost 7 bases; unmatched junction nucleotides: 9. The CDR3 consists of 14 residues. CDR1 is MNHEY, CDR2 SVGAGI, per germline. CDR3 nucleotide sequence: TGTGCCAGCAGCCAAAGACAGGGGGGAGGTGAAGCTTTCTTT. Translating it yields CASSQRQGGGEAFF.

This clonotype appeared many times. The J gene is TRBJ1-1, the V gene TRBV7-7; D is uncertain. Germline V lookup: CDR1 SSHAT, CDR2 FNYEAQ (reference sequence). The CDR3 is 13 amino acids. V shed 5 bases and J shed 0 bases, with 7 bases lying between them. This chain's CDR3 is CASSTHLNTEAFF. DNA of the CDR3: TGTGCCAGCAGCACCCATTTGAACACTGAAGCTTTCTTT.

This clonotype was seen at least ten times. The rearrangement joins TRBV4-2 to TRBJ1-5; 8 bases align to TRBD1. The CDR3 extends over 17 amino acids. CDR1 is LGHNA and CDR2 is YNFKEQ in the germline V gene. The V gene end was trimmed by 1 base and the J gene end by 0 bases; junction bases not matched to a gene: 5. In DNA, the CDR3 is TGTGCCAGCAGCCAAGGTCAGGGGGCGAATAGCAATCAGCCCCAGCATTTT. Translation: CASSQGQGANSNQPQHF.

In this sample, this clonotype turned up many times. V usage is TRBV7-9 and J usage is TRBJ1-3; TRBD1 might be the D (6 bases). The germline V and J ends were trimmed by 1 base and 7 bases, with 14 bases remaining between them. Germline CDR1 and CDR2: SEHNR and FQNEAQ (reference sequence). The CDR3 is made up of 15 amino acids. The CDR3 sequence: CASSLEAGAGNTIYF. In nucleotides, the CDR3 is TGTGCCAGCAGCTTAGAGGCAGGGGCCGGGAACACCATATATTTT.

This clonotype was seen repeatedly, ten times or more. The chain joins TRBV7-6 to TRBJ2-3; 8 bases agree with TRBD2. Germline CDR1 SGHVS, CDR2 FNYEAQ. This CDR3 has 16 residues. V shed 3 bases and J 1 base; nucleotides not matched to a gene: 6. This CDR3 reads CASSFREGQGTDTQYF. In DNA form, the CDR3 reads TGTGCCAGCAGCTTCCGGGAGGGGCAAGGCACAGATACGCAGTATTTT.

This clonotype was counted many times. CDR3 nucleotides: TGCGCCAGCAGCCAAGATCGGGGCAGGGGGGACTTTCAGCCCCAGCATTTT. Translation gives CASSQDRGRGDFQPQHF. This sequence joins TRBV4-1 and TRBJ1-5; TRBD1 aligns across 7 bases. J gave up 6 bases and V 0 bases, and 11 bases lay outside the gene matches. Looked up from germline, CDR1 is MGHRA and CDR2 is YSYEKL. This CDR3 contains 17 residues.

In this sample, this clonotype turned up many times. The rearrangement joins TRBV10-3 to TRBJ2-7; 13 bases are a match to TRBD2. This CDR3 is built from 17 residues. The germline V gene has CDR1 ENHRY and CDR2 SYGVKD. V trimming: 5 bases; J trimming: 0 bases; junction bases outside the gene matches: 7. CDR3 protein: CAISSPGTSGNSYEQYF. The CDR3, as DNA: TGTGCCATCAGTTCCCCCGGGACTAGCGGGAACTCCTACGAGCAGTACTTC.

This clonotype was found many times. The rearrangement joins TRBV12-3 or TRBV12-4 to TRBJ2-7, with D possibly TRBD1 on 6 matching bases. V was pared by 3 bases and J by 3 bases, with 9 bases between. The CDR3 covers 13 residues. CDR3 region: CASSFGDIYEQYF. The CDR3 nucleotides read TGTGCCAGCAGTTTTGGGGACATCTACGAGCAGTACTTC.